Sequencing of this T cell receptor beta chain was carried out in a study of blood T cells in healthy people across ages. Overall study results and limits: Measured against age, TCR beta diversity per million T cells decreased in a roughly linear manner. Estimates based on one million T cells were treated as lower bounds. Relative to aged donors, long-lived donors carried more naive CD4+ cells and displayed higher diversity.

Looked up from germline, CDR1 is KGHDR and CDR2 is SFDVKD. The CDR3 spans 17 residues. The J segment lost 9 bases and the V segment lost 3 bases, leaving 16 bases of the junction unmatched. On this clonotype itself: The antigen is not known.

Alongside a J-beta primer mix, a sample-barcoded 5' primer served in a second PCR lasting about 7 to 12 cycles. TCRdb reprocessed the 5' RACE reads via MiXCR and lists one record per CDR3 protein. Among about 1.5 million distinct CDR3 sequences listed, roughly 43% were seen once. This TCR derives from a woman aged 18-30 years in good health. The genes are TRBV24-1 and TRBJ2-1, with 7 bases fitting TRBD2. The sequenced sample was blood. CDR3 DNA sequence: TGTGCCACCAGTGATGGGCCTAAAGGGAGGGCACCCACTGAGCAGTTCTTC. Amino acids: CATSDGPKGRAPTEQFF.